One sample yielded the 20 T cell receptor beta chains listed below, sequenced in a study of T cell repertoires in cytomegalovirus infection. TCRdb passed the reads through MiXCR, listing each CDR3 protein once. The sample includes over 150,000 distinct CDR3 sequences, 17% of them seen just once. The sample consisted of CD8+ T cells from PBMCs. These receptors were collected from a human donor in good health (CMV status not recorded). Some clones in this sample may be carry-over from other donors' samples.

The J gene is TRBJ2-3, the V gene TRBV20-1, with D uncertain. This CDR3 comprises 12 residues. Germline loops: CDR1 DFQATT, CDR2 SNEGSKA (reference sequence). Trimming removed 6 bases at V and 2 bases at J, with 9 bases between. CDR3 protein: CSAQDATDTQYF. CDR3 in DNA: TGCAGTGCCCAAGACGCCACAGATACGCAGTATTTT.

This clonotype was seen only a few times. The CDR3 region is CASSWGAGTGENEQYF. CDR3 DNA sequence: TGTGCCAGCAGCTGGGGAGCCGGGACAGGGGAGAACGAGCAGTACTTC. The chain links TRBV7-8 to TRBJ2-7; 10 bases fit TRBD1. The CDR3 loop spans 16 amino acids. CDR1 is SGHVS, CDR2 FQNEAQ, per germline. The trim removed 4 bases at V and 5 bases at J, leaving 11 bases unmatched.

The CDR3 nucleotides read TGTGCCAGCAGTTTCGAAAGGACAGCTAGCAATCAGCCCCAGCATTTT. The encoded protein is CASSFERTASNQPQHF. The chain has TRBV28 and TRBJ1-5, with a possible D match to TRBD1 (6 bases). Between the trimmed V and J ends, which lost 3 bases and 0 bases, there was a span of 12 bases. CDR3 size: 16 residues. The germline gives CDR1 MDHEN, CDR2 SYDVKM. The complete variable domain, with remaining parts taken from reference TRBV28 and TRBJ1-5, reads DVKVTQSSRYLVKRTGEKVFLECVQDMDHENMFWYRQDPGLGLRLIYFSYDVKMKEKGDIPEGYSVSREKKERFSLILESASTNQTSMYLCASSFERTASNQPQHFGDGTRLSIL.

As DNA, the CDR3 is TGTGCCAGCGTCCAGACAGGGGGAACTGAAGCTTTCTTT. This codes for CASVQTGGTEAFF. The chain is built from TRBV7-2 and TRBJ1-1; 9 nucleotides line up with TRBD1. Looked up from germline, CDR1 is SGHTA and CDR2 is FQGNSA. Trimming at V came to 8 bases and at J to 5 bases, leaving 6 bases not matched to a gene. CDR3 length: 13 residues.

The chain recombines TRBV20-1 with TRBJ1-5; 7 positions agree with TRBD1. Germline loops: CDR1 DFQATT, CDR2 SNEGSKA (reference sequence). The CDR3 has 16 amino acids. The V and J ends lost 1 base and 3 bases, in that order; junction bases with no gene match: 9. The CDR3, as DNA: TGCAGTGCTAGAGCGGTCGACAGGGAAGTCAATCAGCCCCAGCATTTT. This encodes CSARAVDREVNQPQHF.

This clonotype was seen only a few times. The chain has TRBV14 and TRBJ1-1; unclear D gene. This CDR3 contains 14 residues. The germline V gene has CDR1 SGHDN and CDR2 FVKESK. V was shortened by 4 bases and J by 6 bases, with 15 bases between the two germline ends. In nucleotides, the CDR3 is TGTGCCAGCAGCCCTCGAGAGGCCAGCTCTGAAGCTTTCTTT. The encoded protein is CASSPREASSEAFF.

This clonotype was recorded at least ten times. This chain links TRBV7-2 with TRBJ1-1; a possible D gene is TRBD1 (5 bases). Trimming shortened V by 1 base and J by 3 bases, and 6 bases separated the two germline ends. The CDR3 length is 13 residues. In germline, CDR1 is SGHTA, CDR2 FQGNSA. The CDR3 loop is CASSLVGDTEAFF. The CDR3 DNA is TGTGCCAGCAGCTTAGTAGGGGACACTGAAGCTTTCTTT.

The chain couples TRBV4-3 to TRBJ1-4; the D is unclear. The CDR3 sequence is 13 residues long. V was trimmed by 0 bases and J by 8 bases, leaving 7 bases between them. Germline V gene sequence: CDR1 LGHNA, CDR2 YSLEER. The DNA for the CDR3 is TGCGCCAGCAGCCAAGATTCATACGAAAAACTGTTTTTT. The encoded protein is CASSQDSYEKLFF.

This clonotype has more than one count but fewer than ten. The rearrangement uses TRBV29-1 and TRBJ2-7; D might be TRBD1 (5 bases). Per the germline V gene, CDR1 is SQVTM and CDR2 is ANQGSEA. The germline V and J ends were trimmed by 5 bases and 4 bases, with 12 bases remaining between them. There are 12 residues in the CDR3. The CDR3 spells CSVRWGLYEQYF. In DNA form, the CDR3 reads TGCAGCGTTCGTTGGGGCTTATACGAGCAGTACTTC.

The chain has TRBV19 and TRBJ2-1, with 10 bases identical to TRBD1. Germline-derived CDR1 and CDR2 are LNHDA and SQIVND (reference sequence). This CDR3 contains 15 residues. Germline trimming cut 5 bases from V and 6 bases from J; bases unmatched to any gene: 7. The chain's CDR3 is CASSHRQGAFNEQFF. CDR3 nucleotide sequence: TGTGCCAGTAGTCATAGACAGGGGGCATTCAATGAGCAGTTCTTC.

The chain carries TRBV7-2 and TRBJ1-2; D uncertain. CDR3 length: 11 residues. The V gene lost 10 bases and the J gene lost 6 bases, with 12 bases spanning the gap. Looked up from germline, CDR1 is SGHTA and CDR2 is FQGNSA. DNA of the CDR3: TGTGCCACCAGACCGACGGATGGCTACACCTTC. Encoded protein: CATRPTDGYTF. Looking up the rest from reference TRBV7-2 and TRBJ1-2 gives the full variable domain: GAGVSQSPSNKVTEKGKDVELRCDPISGHTALYWYRQSLGQGLEFLIYFQGNSAPDKSGLPSDRFSAERTGGSVSTLTIQRTQQEDSAVYLCATRPTDGYTFGSGTRLTVV.

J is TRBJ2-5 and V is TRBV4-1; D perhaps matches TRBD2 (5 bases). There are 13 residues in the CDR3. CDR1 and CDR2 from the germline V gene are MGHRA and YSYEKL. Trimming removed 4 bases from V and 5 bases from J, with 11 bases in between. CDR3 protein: CASSPAGSETQYF. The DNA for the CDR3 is TGCGCCAGCAGCCCTGCGGGTTCGGAGACCCAGTACTTC.

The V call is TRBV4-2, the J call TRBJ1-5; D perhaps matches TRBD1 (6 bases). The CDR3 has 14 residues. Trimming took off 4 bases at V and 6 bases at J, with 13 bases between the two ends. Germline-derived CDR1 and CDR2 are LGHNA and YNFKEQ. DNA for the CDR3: TGTGCCAGCAGCCTACAGGGTTTTAGTCAGCCCCAGCATTTT. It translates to CASSLQGFSQPQHF.

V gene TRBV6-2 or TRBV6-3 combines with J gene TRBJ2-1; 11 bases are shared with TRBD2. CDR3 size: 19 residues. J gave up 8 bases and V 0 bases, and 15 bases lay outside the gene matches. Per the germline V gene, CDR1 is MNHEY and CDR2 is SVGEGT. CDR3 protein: CASSYSLAGGLTGGDEQFF. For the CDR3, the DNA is TGTGCCAGCAGTTACTCGCTAGCGGGGGGCCTAACGGGAGGGGATGAGCAGTTCTTC.

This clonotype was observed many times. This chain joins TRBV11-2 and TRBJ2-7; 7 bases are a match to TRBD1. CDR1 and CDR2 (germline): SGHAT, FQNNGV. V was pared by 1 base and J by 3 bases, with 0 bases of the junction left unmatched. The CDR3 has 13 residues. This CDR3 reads CASSLGTGYEQYF. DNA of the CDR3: TGTGCCAGCAGCTTAGGGACAGGCTACGAGCAGTACTTC.

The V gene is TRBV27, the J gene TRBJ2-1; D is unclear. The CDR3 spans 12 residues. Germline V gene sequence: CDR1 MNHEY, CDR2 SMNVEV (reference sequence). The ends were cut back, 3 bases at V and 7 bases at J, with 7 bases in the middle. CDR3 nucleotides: TGTGCCAGCAGTTTTAATGCGAATGAGCAGTTCTTC. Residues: CASSFNANEQFF.

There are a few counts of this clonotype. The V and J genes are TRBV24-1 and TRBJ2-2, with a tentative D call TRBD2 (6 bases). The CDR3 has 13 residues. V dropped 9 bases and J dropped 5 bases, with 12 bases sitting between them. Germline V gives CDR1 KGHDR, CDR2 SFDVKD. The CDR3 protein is CATVEGLTGELFF. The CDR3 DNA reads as TGTGCCACCGTGGAGGGACTGACCGGGGAGCTGTTTTTT.

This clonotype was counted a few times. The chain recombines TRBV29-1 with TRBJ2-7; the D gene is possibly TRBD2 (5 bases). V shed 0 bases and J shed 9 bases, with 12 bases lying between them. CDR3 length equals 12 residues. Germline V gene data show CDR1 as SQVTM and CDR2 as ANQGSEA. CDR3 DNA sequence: TGCAGCGTTGAAGATCAGGCCCGGGGGCAGTACTTC. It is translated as CSVEDQARGQYF.

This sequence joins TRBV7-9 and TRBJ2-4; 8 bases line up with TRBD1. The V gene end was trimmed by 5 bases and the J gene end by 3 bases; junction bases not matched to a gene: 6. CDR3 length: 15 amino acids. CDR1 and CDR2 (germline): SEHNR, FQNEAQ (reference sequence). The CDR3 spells CASSDRGEGKNIQYF. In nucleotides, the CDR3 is TGTGCCAGCAGCGACAGGGGAGAGGGCAAAAACATTCAGTACTTC.

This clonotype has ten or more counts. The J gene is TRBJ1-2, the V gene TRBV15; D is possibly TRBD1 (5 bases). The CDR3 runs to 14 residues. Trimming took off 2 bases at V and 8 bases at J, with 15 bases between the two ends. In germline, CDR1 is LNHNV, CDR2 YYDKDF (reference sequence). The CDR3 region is CATSRYGGKGGYTF. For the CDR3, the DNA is TGTGCCACCAGCAGATATGGGGGGAAAGGAGGCTACACCTTC.